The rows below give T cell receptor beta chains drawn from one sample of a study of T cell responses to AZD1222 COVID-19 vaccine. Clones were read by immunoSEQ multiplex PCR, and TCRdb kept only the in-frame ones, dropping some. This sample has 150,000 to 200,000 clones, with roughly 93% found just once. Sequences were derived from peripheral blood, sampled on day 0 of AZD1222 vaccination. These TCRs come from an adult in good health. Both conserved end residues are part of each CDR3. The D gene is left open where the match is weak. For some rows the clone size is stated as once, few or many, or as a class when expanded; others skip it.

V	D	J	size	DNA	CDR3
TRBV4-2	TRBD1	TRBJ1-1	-	TGTGCCAGCAGCCCCCGACAGGGGGCGGCTGAAGCTTTCTTT	CASSPRQGAAEAFF
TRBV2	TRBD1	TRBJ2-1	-	TGTGCCAGCAGTGAATTCCTCCGGGACAGGACCACAGATTCCTACAATGAGCAGTTCTTC	CASSEFLRDRTTDSYNEQFF
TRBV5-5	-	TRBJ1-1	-	TGTGCCAGCAGCGCCTTGTCCTCAGGGAACACTGAAGCTTTCTTT	CASSALSSGNTEAFF
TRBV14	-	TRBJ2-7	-	TGTGCCAGCAGCCAGCCTGGGACACAGTACGAGCAGTACTTC	CASSQPGTQYEQYF
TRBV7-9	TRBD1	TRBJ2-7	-	TGTGCCAGCAGTTCCGGACAGGGAACGAGGTACGAGCAGTACTTC	CASSSGQGTRYEQYF
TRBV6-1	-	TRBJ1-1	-	TGTGCCAGCAGTGAAACGAAAATTTTGTCCGAAGCTTTCTTT	CASSETKILSEAFF
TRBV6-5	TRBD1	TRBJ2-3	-	TGTGCCAGCATTGGGACAGGGTACACAGATACGCAGTATTTT	CASIGTGYTDTQYF
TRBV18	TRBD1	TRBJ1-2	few	TGTGCCAGCTCACGTGAACAGGGGGGTTACTATGGCTACACCTTC	CASSREQGGYYGYTF
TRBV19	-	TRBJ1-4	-	TGTGCCAGTAGTCCCCAGGCGCTGGCAACTAATGAAAAACTGTTTTTT	CASSPQALATNEKLFF
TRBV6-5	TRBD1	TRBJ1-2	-	TGTGCCAGCAGCCCCGGGACAGACTATGGCTACACCTTC	CASSPGTDYGYTF
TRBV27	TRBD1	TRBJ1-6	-	TGTGCCAGCAGTCCGGGACAGGGGGGCTATAATTCACCCCTCCACTTT	CASSPGQGGYNSPLHF
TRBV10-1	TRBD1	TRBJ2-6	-	TGCGCCAGCAGTTCGGGACAGGGGTTTTCTGGGGCCAACGTCCTGACTTTC	CASSSGQGFSGANVLTF
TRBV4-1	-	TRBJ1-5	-	TGCGCCAGCAGCCAAGATCCTGATAATCAGCCCCAGCATTTT	CASSQDPDNQPQHF
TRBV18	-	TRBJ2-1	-	TGTGCCAGCTCCCCCCCAGCGGACTCCTACAATGAGCAGTTCTTC	CASSPPADSYNEQFF
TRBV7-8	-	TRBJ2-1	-	TGTGCCAGCAGCTTTGGGGTAGGGGGGTACAATGAGCAGTTCTTC	CASSFGVGGYNEQFF
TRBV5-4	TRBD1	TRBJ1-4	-	TGTGCCAGCGGACCTAAGGGGGCGGGACAGCCGGAAAAACTGTTTTTT	CASGPKGAGQPEKLFF
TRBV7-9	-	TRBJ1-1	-	TGTGCCAGCAGCTTAGAGGGCAGGATCTACACTGAAGCTTTCTTT	CASSLEGRIYTEAFF
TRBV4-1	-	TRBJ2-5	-	TGCGCCAGCAGCCAAGATCGGTGGGGCGGTAATGAAGAGACCCAGTACTTC	CASSQDRWGGNEETQYF
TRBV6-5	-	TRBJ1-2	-	TGTGCCAGCAGTTACTCCAGCCCATTGTCGGATGGCTACACCTTC	CASSYSSPLSDGYTF
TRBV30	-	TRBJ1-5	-	TGTGCCTGGAGTAATAGGGTAGGGCCCCAGCATTTT	CAWSNRVGPQHF
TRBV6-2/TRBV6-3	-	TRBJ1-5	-	TGTGCCAGCAGCCCTGACAGGTATCAGCCCCAGCATTTT	CASSPDRYQPQHF
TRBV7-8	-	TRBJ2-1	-	TGTGCCAGCAGCATCACCGGGACTTCTCACAATGAGCAGTTCTTC	CASSITGTSHNEQFF
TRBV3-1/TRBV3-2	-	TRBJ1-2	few	TGTGCCAGCAGCCAGATAGTGGACTCCTATGGCTACACCTTC	CASSQIVDSYGYTF
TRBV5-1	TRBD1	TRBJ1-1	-	TGCGCCAGCAGCCCGGGACAGGGAGACGGCACTGAAGCTTTCTTT	CASSPGQGDGTEAFF
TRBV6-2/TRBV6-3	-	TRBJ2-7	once	TGTGCCAGCAGTTACGCAGGGGATCGGGACGAGCAGTACTTC	CASSYAGDRDEQYF
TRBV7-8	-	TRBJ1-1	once	TGTGCCAGCAGATACCAACTGAACACTGAAGCTTTCTTT	CASRYQLNTEAFF
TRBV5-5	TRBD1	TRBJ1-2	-	TGTGCCAGCAGCCCCTTGGGGGGACAGGGATGGAGCTATGGCTACACCTTC	CASSPLGGQGWSYGYTF
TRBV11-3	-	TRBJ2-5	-	TGTGCCAGCAGCTTAGACGACGGGACCCAGTACTTC	CASSLDDGTQYF
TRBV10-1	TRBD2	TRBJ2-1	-	TGCGCCAGCAGTTCATCTATAGCGGGAGAGCAGTTCTTC	CASSSSIAGEQFF
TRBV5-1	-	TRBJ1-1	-	TGCGCCAGCAGCTTGGGGACTTCTGAAGCTTTCTTT	CASSLGTSEAFF
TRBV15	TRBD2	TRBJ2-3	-	TGTGCCACCAGCAGAGACGGGGGGACGGGGACAGATACGCAGTATTTT	CATSRDGGTGTDTQYF
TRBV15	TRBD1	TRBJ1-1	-	TGTGCCACCAGCAGGGGGACAGGGGTGGTTGAAGCTTTCTTT	CATSRGTGVVEAFF
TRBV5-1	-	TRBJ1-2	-	TGCGCCAGCAGCTTGGGACAGAACTATGGCTACACCTTC	CASSLGQNYGYTF
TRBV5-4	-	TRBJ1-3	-	TGTGCCAGCAGCCGGGCGGGGTCCGGGTTCTCTGGAAACACCATATATTTT	CASSRAGSGFSGNTIYF
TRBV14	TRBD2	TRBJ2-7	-	TGTGCCAGCAGCCAAGATCGTATAGCGGGAGCGGCCTACGAGCAGTACTTC	CASSQDRIAGAAYEQYF
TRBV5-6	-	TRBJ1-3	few	TGTGCCAGCAGCGGTGACAGCTCTGGAAACACCATATATTTT	CASSGDSSGNTIYF
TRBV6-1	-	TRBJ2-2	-	TGTGCCAGCAGTGAGTCTTACGAGCAGACTTACACCGGGGAGCTGTTTTTT	CASSESYEQTYTGELFF
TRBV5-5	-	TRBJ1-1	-	TGTGCCAGCAGCAAAACCTTGGGACATATGAACACTGAAGCTTTCTTT	CASSKTLGHMNTEAFF
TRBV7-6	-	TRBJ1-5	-	TGTGCCAGCAGCTTAGCGGCCAGGGGCGGCAATCAGCCCCAGCATTTT	CASSLAARGGNQPQHF
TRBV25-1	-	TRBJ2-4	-	TGTGCCAGCACTGGGAAAAGGGACATTCAGTACTTC	CASTGKRDIQYF
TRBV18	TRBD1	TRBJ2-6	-	TGTGCCAGCTCACCAGGACAGGGCTCTGGGGCCAACGTCCTGACTTTC	CASSPGQGSGANVLTF
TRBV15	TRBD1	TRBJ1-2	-	TGTGCCACCAGCCACAGGGGATCCTATGGCTACACCTTC	CATSHRGSYGYTF
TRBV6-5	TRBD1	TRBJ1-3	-	TGTGCCAGCAGTACAGGGGGAAACTCTGGAAACACCATATATTTT	CASSTGGNSGNTIYF
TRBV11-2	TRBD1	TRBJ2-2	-	TGTGCCAGCAGCCCCCTCCTAGGGACAGGGGCCGGGGAGCTGTTTTTT	CASSPLLGTGAGELFF
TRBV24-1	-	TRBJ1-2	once	TGTGCCACCAGTGACCAGGACAATGGCTACACCTTC	CATSDQDNGYTF
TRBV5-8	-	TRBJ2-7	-	TGTGCCAGCAGCTTGGCCGTTGGGGTTTTCGAGCAGTACTTC	CASSLAVGVFEQYF
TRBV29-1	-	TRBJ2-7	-	TGCAGCGTTGAAGGAAGAGGAGGTCAGAGCGAGCAGTACTTC	CSVEGRGGQSEQYF
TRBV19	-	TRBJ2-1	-	TGTGCCAGTAGTCCAGAAACCCCGGGTGGAGACAATGAGCAGTTCTTC	CASSPETPGGDNEQFF
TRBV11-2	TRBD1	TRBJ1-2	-	TGTGCCAGCAGCGTAGACAGGGTAGGATACTATGGCTACACCTTC	CASSVDRVGYYGYTF
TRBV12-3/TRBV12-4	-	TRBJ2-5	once	TGTGCCAGCAGTTTAGGAAGGGGTGTGACCCAGTACTTC	CASSLGRGVTQYF